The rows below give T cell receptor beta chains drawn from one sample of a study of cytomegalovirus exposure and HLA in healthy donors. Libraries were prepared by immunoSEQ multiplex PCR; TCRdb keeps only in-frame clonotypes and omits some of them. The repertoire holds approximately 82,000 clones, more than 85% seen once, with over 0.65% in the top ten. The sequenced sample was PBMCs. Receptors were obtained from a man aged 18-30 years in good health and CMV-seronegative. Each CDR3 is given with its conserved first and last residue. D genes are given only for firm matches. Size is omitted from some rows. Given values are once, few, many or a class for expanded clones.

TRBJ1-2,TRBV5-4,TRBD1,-,TGTGCCAGCTATTCTCCGGGACAGAAAAACTATGGCTACACCTTC,CASYSPGQKNYGYTF
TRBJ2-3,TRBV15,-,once,TGTGCCACCAGCAGAGGGGCTAGCACAAGCACAGATACGCAGTATTTT,CATSRGASTSTDTQYF
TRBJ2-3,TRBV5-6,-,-,TGTGCCAGCAGCTCAGCAGGGGGGAACGAGTATTTT,CASSSAGGNEYF
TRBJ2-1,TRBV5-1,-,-,TGCGCCAGCAGCCTAGGACTATCACGGGAGCAGTTCTTC,CASSLGLSREQFF
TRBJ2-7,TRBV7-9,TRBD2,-,TGTGCCAGCATGGGGACTAGTTACTACGAGCAGTACTTC,CASMGTSYYEQYF
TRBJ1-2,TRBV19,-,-,TGTGCCAGTAGTATTGGAACAGGGCTCAGCTATGGCTACACCTTC,CASSIGTGLSYGYTF
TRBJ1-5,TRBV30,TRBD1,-,TGTGCCTGGTCTATCCCGACAGGGGGAGGCAATCAGCCCCAGCATTTT,CAWSIPTGGGNQPQHF
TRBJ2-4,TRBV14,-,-,TGTGCCAGCAGCCAGGGAGGACTGGGGGGAAACATTCAGTACTTC,CASSQGGLGGNIQYF
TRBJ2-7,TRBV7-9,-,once,TGTGCCAGCAGCTTGCCGCAGGGATTCGAGCAGTACTTC,CASSLPQGFEQYF
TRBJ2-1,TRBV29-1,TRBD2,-,TGCAGCGTATTTACTAGCGGGAGGGGCGCCTACAATGAGCAGTTCTTC,CSVFTSGRGAYNEQFF
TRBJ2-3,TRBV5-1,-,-,TGCGCCAGCAGCTTGGTGGGGTGGCCGGGGAGCACAGATACGCAGTATTTT,CASSLVGWPGSTDTQYF
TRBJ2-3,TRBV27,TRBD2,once,TGTGCCAGCAGAGTAGCGGGAGTTATCACAGATACGCAGTATTTT,CASRVAGVITDTQYF
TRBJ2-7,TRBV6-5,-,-,TGTGCCAGCAGTTACTCTTTCTCTAGGTACGAGCAGTACTTC,CASSYSFSRYEQYF
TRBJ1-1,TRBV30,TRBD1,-,TGTGCCTGGAGTGGGGACAGGGTAAAAGCTTTCTTT,CAWSGDRVKAFF
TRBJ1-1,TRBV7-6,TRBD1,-,TGTGCCAGCAGCTCTGGGACAGGGGGGATCACTGAAGCTTTCTTT,CASSSGTGGITEAFF
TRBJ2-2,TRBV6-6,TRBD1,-,TGTGCCAGCAGTTACTCCGACAGGGGAAACACCGGGGAGCTGTTTTTT,CASSYSDRGNTGELFF
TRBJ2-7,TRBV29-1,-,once,TGCAGCGTTGAATCGGGCTACGAGCAGTACTTC,CSVESGYEQYF
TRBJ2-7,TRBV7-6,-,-,TGTGCCAGCAGCTCTATAGACAGCTCTGACTACGAGCAGTACTTC,CASSSIDSSDYEQYF
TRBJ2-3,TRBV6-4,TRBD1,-,TGTGCCAGCAGTGACTCGGGCAGGGGGCAGGCAGATACGCAGTATTTT,CASSDSGRGQADTQYF
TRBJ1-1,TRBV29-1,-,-,TGCAGCGTTGAAATTGTCGGGGACTCGCTAAGGGCTTTCTTT,CSVEIVGDSLRAFF
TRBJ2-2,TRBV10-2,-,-,TGCGCCAGCGGATCCCTTGAAGGGGTCCCGAACACCGGGGAGCTGTTTTTT,CASGSLEGVPNTGELFF
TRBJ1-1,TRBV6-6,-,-,TGTGCCAGCAGTTACCGGGCAGGCCGGGGCACTGAAGCTTTCTTT,CASSYRAGRGTEAFF
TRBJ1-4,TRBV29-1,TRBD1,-,TGCAGCTTCAGACAGGGGGCTAATGAAAAACTGTTTTTT,CSFRQGANEKLFF
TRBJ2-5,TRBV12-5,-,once,TGTGCTAGTGGCCCCGGGATCGGAGAGACCCAGTACTTC,CASGPGIGETQYF
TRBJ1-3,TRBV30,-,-,TGTGCCTGGCAACGGACACGCTCTGGAAACACCATATATTTT,CAWQRTRSGNTIYF
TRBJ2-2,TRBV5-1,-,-,TGCGCCAGCAGCCCCGGGACATTAAACACCGGGGAGCTGTTTTTT,CASSPGTLNTGELFF
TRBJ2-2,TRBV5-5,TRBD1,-,TGTGCCAGCAGTACGGGACAGGGGAGCACCGGGGAGCTGTTTTTT,CASSTGQGSTGELFF
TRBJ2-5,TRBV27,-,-,TGTGCCAGCAGTCCCCAAGCAGAGGGAGAGACCCAGTACTTC,CASSPQAEGETQYF
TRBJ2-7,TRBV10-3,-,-,TGTGCCATCGGGGGACACTCCTACGAGCAGTATTTC,CAIGGHSYEQYF